This record looks at one TCR beta chain sequence and its context. The antigen is undetermined. This sample was taken from a study of blood T cells in healthy people across ages. Study results and limitations: With age, beta diversity per million T cells declined roughly linearly, significantly by about 37.

Primed by a sample-barcoded 5' primer and a J-beta primer mix, a second PCR proceeded for about 7 to 12 cycles. A template-switch adaptor that had 12 random nucleotides put a tag on each cDNA molecule. TCRdb used MiXCR to reprocess the 5' RACE reads, holding one entry per CDR3 protein. The sample has roughly 2 million distinct CDR3 sequences, approximately 50% seen once. The V segment lost 1 base and the J segment 2 bases; nucleotides outside the gene matches: 5. Germline assignment: CDR1 SGHRS and CDR2 YFSETQ. The CDR3 spans 17 residues. Peripheral blood samples of around 9.8 milliliters were drawn from each donor.

Sample: blood. The receptor's source is a middle-aged woman in good health. The chain employs TRBV5-1 and TRBJ2-3; TRBD2 aligns across 12 bases. The CDR3 DNA reads as TGCGCCAGCAGCTTGCGGTGGACTAGCGGGATCACAGATACGCAGTATTTT. It codes for CASSLRWTSGITDTQYF.